Presented here are 21 T cell receptor beta chains from one specimen sequenced in a study of blood T cell repertoires in COVID-19 (dated by TCRdb to the early 2020s). Library preparation employed the immunoSEQ multiplex PCR assay. In TCRdb, the immuneACCESS table is reduced to in-frame sequences with V and J assigned. These tables do not hold every clone; where another copy was compared, an unresolved V gene accounts for under half, and the others remain unexplained. Present in this sample are roughly 91,000 clones, over 80% of which were seen just once. The ten largest account for roughly 2% of the sample. The source material was peripheral blood. The receptors here all came from a man between 65 and 80 years old with active or convalescent COVID-19.

This chain links TRBV6-2 or TRBV6-3 with TRBJ2-1, with 13 nucleotides matching TRBD2. CDR3 length: 15 residues. Germline CDR1 is MNHEY and CDR2 is SVGEGT. The trim removed 5 bases at V and 8 bases at J, leaving 6 bases unmatched. CDR3 DNA sequence: TGTGCCAGCAGTAAGGGACTAGCGGGGATGCATGAGCAGTTCTTC. Its translation: CASSKGLAGMHEQFF.

The rearrangement uses TRBV2 and TRBJ2-6; D is possibly TRBD2 (6 bases). The CDR3 totals 14 residues. The germline V gene has CDR1 SNHLY and CDR2 FYNNEI. Trimming shortened V by 6 bases and J by 0 bases, and 6 bases separated the two germline ends. The CDR3 bases are TGTGCCAGCAGCGGGAGCTCTGGGGCCAACGTCCTGACTTTC. Translated, it gives CASSGSSGANVLTF.

The chain links TRBV6-5 to TRBJ1-4, with D possibly being TRBD1 (6 bases). Germline V gene sequence: CDR1 MNHEY, CDR2 SVGAGI. V shed 6 bases and J shed 6 bases, with 17 bases lying between them. The CDR3 has 15 amino acids. CDR3 nucleotides: TGTGCCAGCAGGCCTAACAGGGCGAAGGATGAAAAACTGTTTTTT. Protein product: CASRPNRAKDEKLFF.

The chain joins TRBV9 to TRBJ1-3, with unresolved D. Per the germline V gene, CDR1 is SGDLS and CDR2 is YYNGEE. This CDR3 comprises 15 residues. Trimming took off 4 bases at V and 7 bases at J, with 18 bases between the two ends. Written as DNA, the CDR3 is TGTGCCAGCAGCTTAAGTGGTTCCCGGGGTAACACCATATATTTT. Amino acids: CASSLSGSRGNTIYF.

The rearrangement uses TRBV20-1 and TRBJ1-1; D is ambiguous. The CDR3 spans 11 residues. Germline V CDR1 and CDR2: DFQATT, SNEGSKA (reference sequence). With 2 bases removed from V and 8 bases from J, the gap between germline ends came to 9 bases. CDR3 sequence (DNA): TGCAGTGCTAGAATTTCACAGGAAGCTTTCTTT. Translated, it gives CSARISQEAFF.

The V gene is TRBV19, the J gene TRBJ2-1; TRBD1 agrees at 10 bases. In germline, CDR1 is LNHDA, CDR2 SQIVND (reference sequence). Trimming took 2 bases from V and 8 from J; bases not matched to a gene: 6. The CDR3 totals 15 residues. CDR3 protein: CASSIRGQGFHEQFF. The CDR3 DNA is TGTGCCAGTAGTATACGGGGACAGGGGTTCCATGAGCAGTTCTTC.

This chain uses TRBV2 with TRBJ1-5; 7 bases are a match to TRBD1. The CDR3 runs 15 residues. Germline V CDR1 and CDR2: SNHLY, FYNNEI. V lost 4 bases and J lost 2; bases outside the gene matches: 5. The CDR3 sequence is CASSAQGQGNQPQHF. The CDR3 DNA sequence: TGTGCCAGCAGTGCCCAAGGACAGGGCAATCAGCCCCAGCATTTT.

This clone occurred a few times. V is TRBV3-1 (or the pseudogene TRBV3-2) and J is TRBJ1-4; D not certain. Germline CDR1 and CDR2: LGHDT and YNNKEL (reference sequence). This CDR3 has 13 residues. With 4 bases removed from V and 0 bases from J, the gap between germline ends came to 3 bases. CDR3 sequence reads: CASSPATNEKLFF. CDR3 nucleotides: TGTGCCAGCAGCCCAGCAACTAATGAAAAACTGTTTTTT.

The rearrangement uses TRBV4-1 and TRBJ1-6; D uncertain. The CDR3 is 13 amino acids. Trimming took 1 base from V and 11 from J, leaving 9 bases between them. The germline gives CDR1 MGHRA, CDR2 YSYEKL. The chain's CDR3 is CASSQANGTPLHF. CDR3 sequence (DNA): TGCGCCAGCAGCCAAGCCAACGGGACACCCCTCCACTTT.

This chain connects TRBV9 to TRBJ2-5, with 8 bases matching TRBD2. The V segment lost 0 bases and the J segment 5 bases; nucleotides outside the gene matches: 3. This CDR3 contains 14 residues. Per germline, CDR1 SGDLS and CDR2 YYNGEE. CDR3 coding DNA: TGTGCCAGCAGCGTAGTGAGCGGGGGTGAGACCCAGTACTTC. It specifies CASSVVSGGETQYF.

DNA of the CDR3: TGCGCCAGCAGCTTCCTAGCGGGGGCCCACACCGGGGAGCTGTTTTTT. This codes for CASSFLAGAHTGELFF. The chain links TRBV5-1 to TRBJ2-2; the match to TRBD2 covers 10 bases. The V segment lost 2 bases and the J segment 3 bases; nucleotides outside the gene matches: 4. CDR1 is SGHRS and CDR2 is YFSETQ in the germline V gene. CDR3 length equals 16 residues.

The chain recombines TRBV28 with TRBJ2-7, with 7 bases lining up with TRBD1. The CDR3 length is 15 residues. Germline CDR1 and CDR2: MDHEN and SYDVKM. Trimming at V came to 6 bases and at J to 3 bases, leaving 11 bases not matched to a gene. CDR3 region: CASSWDRQGRYEQYF. DNA for the CDR3: TGTGCCAGCAGCTGGGACCGACAGGGCCGCTACGAGCAGTACTTC. The entire variable domain, with the rest obtained from reference TRBV28 and TRBJ2-7, is as follows: DVKVTQSSRYLVKRTGEKVFLECVQDMDHENMFWYRQDPGLGLRLIYFSYDVKMKEKGDIPEGYSVSREKKERFSLILESASTNQTSMYLCASSWDRQGRYEQYFGPGTRLTVT.

This sequence joins TRBV5-1 and TRBJ1-4, with D hard to call. Trimming removed 0 bases from V and 4 bases from J, with 7 bases in between. CDR1 is SGHRS, CDR2 YFSETQ, per germline. The CDR3 is 14 amino acids. Here the CDR3 DNA reads TGCGCCAGCAGCTTGGGAGCGGGTAATGAAAAACTGTTTTTT. Protein sequence: CASSLGAGNEKLFF.

The chain joins TRBV7-2 to TRBJ2-7; a possible D gene is TRBD2 (6 bases). V was pared by 2 bases and J by 0 bases, with 17 bases between. This CDR3 is 17 amino acids long. Germline assignment: CDR1 SGHTA and CDR2 FQGNSA. CDR3 region: CASSLSRSVAASYEQYF. The CDR3 DNA sequence: TGTGCCAGCAGCTTAAGTAGGTCTGTAGCGGCCTCCTACGAGCAGTACTTC.

This chain connects TRBV5-6 to TRBJ2-7; D is perhaps TRBD1 (6 bases). CDR3 size: 13 residues. V gave up 4 bases and J gave up 3 bases, with 11 bases separating them. The V gene's germline CDR1 is SGHDT and CDR2 YYEEEE. The CDR3 bases are TGTGCCAGCAGCCCCGGACAGCTCTACGAGCAGTACTTC. Its translation: CASSPGQLYEQYF.

The table lists this clone with a few counts. This chain links TRBV11-1 with TRBJ2-3; D uncertain. The CDR3 loop spans 13 amino acids. The germline CDR1 and CDR2 sequences are SGHAT and FQDESV (reference sequence). Trimming cost V 2 bases and J 4 bases, with 7 bases left between them. The CDR3 loop reads CASSLQAPDTQYF. CDR3 nucleotide sequence: TGTGCCAGCAGCTTACAAGCTCCAGATACGCAGTATTTT. The full variable domain, completed using reference TRBV11-1 and TRBJ2-3, is EAEVAQSPRYKITEKSQAVAFWCDPISGHATLYWYRQILGQGPELLVQFQDESVVDDSQLPKDRFSAERLKGVDSTLKIQPAELGDSAMYLCASSLQAPDTQYFGPGTRLTVL.

The J gene is TRBJ2-1, the V gene TRBV11-2; TRBD1 might be the D (6 bases). Deletions cut 4 bases from V and 4 bases from J, with 8 bases between. The CDR3 is 13 amino acids. CDR1 is SGHAT, CDR2 FQNNGV, per germline. CDR3 nucleotide sequence: TGTGCCAGCAGCTCTGACAGGTACAATGAGCAGTTCTTC. It translates to CASSSDRYNEQFF.

The V gene is TRBV30, the J gene TRBJ1-6, with 8 bases aligning to TRBD1. CDR1 and CDR2 (germline): GTSNPN, SVGIG (reference sequence). CDR3 size: 15 residues. V shed 0 bases, J shed 7 bases, and the junction held 5 bases outside the gene matches. CDR3 loop: CAWSVLGTGNSPLHF. DNA for the CDR3: TGTGCCTGGAGTGTATTGGGGACAGGCAATTCACCCCTCCACTTT.

V gene TRBV5-8 combines with J gene TRBJ2-1, with 15 bases lining up with TRBD2. Trimming cost V 0 bases and J 8 bases; bases outside gene matches: 6. This CDR3 region has 17 residues. The germline CDR1 and CDR2 sequences are SGHTS and YDEGEE. CDR3: CASSLAGTSGGKDEQFF. The CDR3 DNA reads TGTGCCAGCAGCTTGGCCGGGACTAGCGGGGGGAAGGATGAGCAGTTCTTC.

This chain connects TRBV27 to TRBJ1-5; D call uncertain. From germline, CDR1 is MNHEY and CDR2 SMNVEV (reference sequence). V was pared by 1 base and J by 4 bases, with 11 bases between. This CDR3 is 15 amino acids long. The CDR3 coding sequence is TGTGCCAGCAGTTTATATGGACCGGGGAATCAGCCCCAGCATTTT. Its translation: CASSLYGPGNQPQHF.

The chain links TRBV7-8 to TRBJ2-1; D perhaps matches TRBD1 (5 bases). Trimming took off 7 bases at V and 6 bases at J, with 13 bases between the two ends. The CDR3 contains 13 residues. CDR1 and CDR2 from the germline V gene are SGHVS and FQNEAQ. This chain's CDR3 is CASTLQRGNEQFF. For the CDR3, the DNA is TGTGCCAGCACCCTCCAAAGGGGCAATGAGCAGTTCTTC.